This T cell receptor (beta chain) was identified during a study of OX40 agonist ivuxolimab in advanced cancers. Whole-study results and caveats: Fewer expanded clones were found on average in CD4+ than in CD8+ T cells. Not determined was the antigen specificity of the expanded peripheral T cells.

Anyone with autoimmune disease history or systemic immunosuppression was excluded. About this clone itself: The antigen is not known.

Profiled with immunoSEQ multiplex PCR; TCRdb holds only in-frame clones, not every one. The sample includes 55,000 to 65,000 clones, about 85% seen only once; the top ten take just under 0.35%. Between the trimmed V and J ends, which lost 4 bases and 2 bases, there was a span of 12 bases. CDR3 length equals 15 residues. Germline loops: CDR1 LGHNA, CDR2 YNFKEQ. The sequenced sample was CD4+ or CD8+ T cells sorted from blood, obtained in a trial of the OX40 agonist ivuxolimab. The TCR comes from an adult with an advanced solid tumor such as melanoma, head and neck, liver or kidney cancer. The genes are TRBV4-2 and TRBJ1-3, with TRBD1 as a possible D gene (5 bases). The CDR3 loop is CASSPNGGAGNTIYF. DNA of the CDR3: TGTGCCAGCAGCCCCAATGGAGGGGCTGGAAACACCATATATTTT.